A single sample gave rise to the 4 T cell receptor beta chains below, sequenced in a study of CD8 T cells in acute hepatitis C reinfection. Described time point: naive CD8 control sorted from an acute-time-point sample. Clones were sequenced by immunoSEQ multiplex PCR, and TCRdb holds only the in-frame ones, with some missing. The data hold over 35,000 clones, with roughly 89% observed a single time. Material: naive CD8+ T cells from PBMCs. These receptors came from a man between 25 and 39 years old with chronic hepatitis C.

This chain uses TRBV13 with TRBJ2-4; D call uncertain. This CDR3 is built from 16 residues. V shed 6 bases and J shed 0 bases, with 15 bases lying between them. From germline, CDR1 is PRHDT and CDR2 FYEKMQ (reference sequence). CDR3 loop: CASSPRGYPAKNIQYF. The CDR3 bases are TGTGCCAGCAGTCCTAGAGGTTATCCAGCCAAAAACATTCAGTACTTC.

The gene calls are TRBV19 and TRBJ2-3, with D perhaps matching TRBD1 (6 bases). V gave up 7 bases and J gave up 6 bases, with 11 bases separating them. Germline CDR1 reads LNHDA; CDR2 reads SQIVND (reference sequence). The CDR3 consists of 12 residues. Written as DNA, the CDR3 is TGTGCCAGTACCGATAGGGGGGATACGCAGTATTTT. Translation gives CASTDRGDTQYF.

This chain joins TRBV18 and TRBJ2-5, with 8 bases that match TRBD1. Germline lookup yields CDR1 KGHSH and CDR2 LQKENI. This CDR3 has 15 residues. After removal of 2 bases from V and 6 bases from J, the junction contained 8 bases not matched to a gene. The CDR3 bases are TGTGCCAGCTCACCATCACAGGGGGGTCTGAAGACCCAGTACTTC. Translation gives CASSPSQGGLKTQYF.

CDR3 nucleotides: TGCGCCAGCAGCCAAGATGGTGGGACGGGGGATTACGAGCAGTACTTC. Amino acid sequence: CASSQDGGTGDYEQYF. The J gene is TRBJ2-7, the V gene TRBV4-1, with D maybe TRBD2 (6 bases). Germline values: CDR1 MGHRA, CDR2 YSYEKL. Trimming took 0 bases from V and 4 from J, leaving 16 bases between them. The CDR3 sequence is 16 residues long.